What follows describes a single T cell receptor (beta chain). Antigen unknown. Germline CDR1 SGHRS, CDR2 YFSETQ. The CDR3 consists of 13 residues. V lost 6 bases and J lost 5, with 14 bases in between. The data derive from a study of CD8 T cells in ankylosing spondylitis. Overall study results and limits: Disease-associated clones were reportedly significantly overrepresented in matched ankylosing spondylitis synovial fluid. Within peripheral blood, clones linked to disease were CD8+ and relatively rare. Roughly eight highly homologous variants made up a TCR beta motif that seemed to typify ankylosing spondylitis blood. There were earlier reports of some motif variants in reactive arthritis synovial fluid and blood.

Library preparation for TCR beta used quantitative 5'-RACE with molecular barcodes. TCRdb re-called the 5' RACE reads through MiXCR, storing one row per CDR3 protein. The sample lists about 200,000 distinct CDR3 sequences; 6% to 8.5% were seen once. Material for sequencing was blood, either unsorted or a sorted T cell fraction (not recorded which). The TCR was taken from a male donor with ankylosing spondylitis. This rearrangement joins TRBV5-1 to TRBJ2-5; D unresolved. CDR3 protein: CASIPENEETQYF. For the CDR3, the DNA is TGCGCCAGCATACCGGAGAATGAGGAGACCCAGTACTTC.